The 12 T cell receptor beta chains reported below all come from one sample, sequenced in a study of identical twins. TCRdb recomputed calls from the 5' RACE reads with MiXCR, one row per CDR3 protein. The table has about 660,000 distinct CDR3 sequences, 8.5% to 9.5% seen once. The same sample was also used in a study of yellow fever vaccine responses in identical twins.

Material for sequencing was PBMCs. The receptors here all came from a woman aged 18-35 years in good health.

V gene TRBV4-3 combines with J gene TRBJ2-7, with TRBD1 identical over 7 bases. There are 16 residues in the CDR3. In germline, CDR1 is LGHNA, CDR2 YSLEER. J lost 2 bases, V lost 0 bases, and 7 bases had no gene match. CDR3 sequence reads: CASSQDLGRGTYEQYF. Written as DNA, the CDR3 is TGCGCCAGCAGCCAAGATCTGGGCAGGGGGACCTACGAGCAGTACTTC.

This clonotype was counted only a few times. CDR3 DNA sequence: TGTGCTAGTGGTTTGGCACAAAAACTCAGGCTAACGGGCCAAGAGACCCAGTACTTC. It yields the protein CASGLAQKLRLTGQETQYF. The chain couples TRBV12-5 to TRBJ2-5; D remains unclear. There are 19 residues in the CDR3. Trimming removed 1 base at V and 1 base at J, with 22 bases between. Germline V gene data show CDR1 as LGHNT and CDR2 as FRNRAP.

The table lists this clonotype with a few counts. CDR3 nucleotide sequence: TGCAGCGTTCAGGACACGTCCTACGAGCAGTACTTC. Amino acids: CSVQDTSYEQYF. V usage is TRBV29-1 and J usage is TRBJ2-7, with D possibly being TRBD1 (5 bases). Germline assignment: CDR1 SQVTM and CDR2 ANQGSEA. V lost 5 bases and J 1 base, leaving 9 bases between the germline ends. CDR3 size: 12 residues.

V gene TRBV7-3 combines with J gene TRBJ2-2; no clear D. CDR1 is SGHTA, CDR2 FQGTGA, per germline. Trimming cost V 3 bases and J 8 bases, with 13 bases left between them. This CDR3 contains 14 residues. CDR3 nucleotide sequence: TGTGCCAGCAGCTTGAGCCCCGTTCGGGGGGAGCTGTTTTTT. It translates to CASSLSPVRGELFF.

The rearrangement uses TRBV2 and TRBJ2-6; D unclear. The CDR3 loop spans 16 amino acids. Germline values: CDR1 SNHLY, CDR2 FYNNEI. With 3 bases removed from V and 0 bases from J, the gap between germline ends came to 9 bases. CDR3 nucleotides: TGTGCCAGCAGTGAGACGGGCCCCTCTGGGGCCAACGTCCTGACTTTC. This translates into CASSETGPSGANVLTF.

This sequence joins TRBV5-5 and TRBJ2-1; TRBD1 agrees at 8 bases. Germline-derived CDR1 and CDR2 are SGHKS and YYEKEE (reference sequence). The junction had 2 bases not matched to a gene; V was cut back by 0 bases and J by 6 bases. The CDR3 is 14 amino acids. The CDR3 sequence is CASSLGDRPNEQFF. The CDR3 DNA follows: TGTGCCAGCAGCTTGGGGGACAGGCCCAATGAGCAGTTCTTC.

This clonotype was seen at least ten times. The gene calls are TRBV29-1 and TRBJ2-5; D not certain. The CDR3 covers 12 residues. Germline assignment: CDR1 SQVTM and CDR2 ANQGSEA. Trimming left V 4 bases short and J 2 bases short, with 8 bases between. The CDR3 DNA reads TGCAGCGTTGGTGGCCGACAAGAGACCCAGTACTTC. Translated, it gives CSVGGRQETQYF. Combining the CDR3 with reference TRBV29-1 and TRBJ2-5 gives the whole variable domain SAVISQKPSRDICQRGTSLTIQCQVDSQVTMMFWYRQQPGQSLTLIATANQGSEATYESGFVIDKFPISRPNLTFSTLTVSNMSPEDSSIYLCSVGGRQETQYFGPGTRLLVL.

This clonotype has just a few counts. The chain couples TRBV7-6 to TRBJ1-1; D might be TRBD1 (5 bases). This CDR3 region has 15 residues. Germline lookup yields CDR1 SGHVS and CDR2 FNYEAQ. V lost 0 bases and J 7 bases, leaving 15 bases between the germline ends. The CDR3 protein is CASSLASGKGGEAFF. The CDR3 DNA is TGTGCCAGCAGCTTAGCGTCAGGGAAGGGAGGTGAAGCTTTCTTT.

This clonotype was detected a few times. The rearrangement links TRBV7-3 to TRBJ1-1; maybe TRBD1 (5 bases). CDR3 length equals 16 residues. CDR1 and CDR2 (germline): SGHTA, FQGTGA. The V and J ends lost 5 bases and 4 bases respectively, with 20 bases between them. In DNA, the CDR3 is TGTGCCAGCAGCCAACTTCCCGGGGCCCGGGGCACTGAAGCTTTCTTT. This encodes CASSQLPGARGTEAFF.

This clonotype turned up a few times. The chain joins TRBV11-1 to TRBJ2-2, with 10 bases lining up with TRBD1. There are 15 residues in the CDR3. The V segment lost 6 bases and the J segment 2 bases; nucleotides outside the gene matches: 3. Germline CDR1 reads SGHAT; CDR2 reads FQDESV (reference sequence). CDR3 protein: CASRRDRGNTGELFF. The CDR3 DNA is TGTGCCAGCAGGAGGGACAGGGGTAACACCGGGGAGCTGTTTTTT.

There are a few counts of this clonotype. This chain uses TRBV9 with TRBJ2-1; 7 nucleotides line up with TRBD2. This CDR3 is 15 amino acids long. CDR1 and CDR2 from the germline V gene are SGDLS and YYNGEE. V shed 0 bases and J 9 bases; nucleotides not matched to a gene: 9. In DNA, the CDR3 is TGTGCCAGCAGCGTAGCGGGACTATCGAGGGCTGAGCAGTTCTTC. This codes for CASSVAGLSRAEQFF. Using reference TRBV9 and TRBJ2-1 for the parts outside the CDR3, the full variable domain is DSGVTQTPKHLITATGQRVTLRCSPRSGDLSVYWYQQSLDQGLQFLIQYYNGEERAKGNILERFSAQQFPDLHSELNLSSLELGDSALYFCASSVAGLSRAEQFFGPGTRLTVL.

V and J are TRBV28 and TRBJ2-7; 7 bases are shared with TRBD2. Germline CDR1 MDHEN, CDR2 SYDVKM. With V trimmed by 7 bases and J by 6 bases, 9 bases remained unmatched. The CDR3 has 13 amino acids. As DNA, the CDR3 is TGTGCCAGCACCGGGAGGTACGGGTCCGAGCAGTACTTC. As protein: CASTGRYGSEQYF. The full variable domain, its missing parts supplied by reference TRBV28 and TRBJ2-7, is DVKVTQSSRYLVKRTGEKVFLECVQDMDHENMFWYRQDPGLGLRLIYFSYDVKMKEKGDIPEGYSVSREKKERFSLILESASTNQTSMYLCASTGRYGSEQYFGPGTRLTVT.